Many counts were recorded for the clone carrying this T cell receptor (beta chain). Its specificity is not known. This specimen belongs to a study of T-cell memory formation after mild COVID-19. The study's findings and limits: CD4/CD8 balance characterized clones contracting day 15 to 85, and CD4+ skew characterized later expanders. Researchers report contracting CD4+ clones mostly in CM and EM, with CD8+ clones in EMRA.

The CDR3 has 16 residues. V was clipped by 5 bases and J by 7 bases; unmatched bases: 11. The germline V gene encodes CDR1 LGHNA and CDR2 YNFKEQ. TCRdb reprocessed the 5' RACE reads via MiXCR and lists one record per CDR3 protein. This table has tens of thousands of distinct CDR3 sequences, roughly 9.8% appearing once. The TCR sequence derives from an adult woman who had mild COVID-19 (a few samples of this study predate the infection). Cell type and time point are not known. The V call is TRBV4-2, the J call TRBJ2-1, with 10 bases aligning to TRBD1. Sequencing was carried out using PBMCs or a T cell subset sorted from them (not recorded which). The CDR3 bases are TGTGCCAGCAGCTCACAAGAGGGGACAGGGGCGAATGAGCAGTTCTTC. Translating it yields CASSSQEGTGANEQFF.